The 23 T cell receptor beta chains below come from one sample, sequenced in a study of OX40 agonist ivuxolimab in advanced cancers. Assay used: immunoSEQ multiplex PCR; TCRdb lists only in-frame clones, some missing. Among 26,000 or so clones listed, over 85% were seen once. The specimen was CD4+ or CD8+ T cells sorted from blood, collected in a trial of the OX40 agonist ivuxolimab. The source is an adult with an advanced solid tumor such as melanoma, head and neck, liver or kidney cancer.

The rearrangement links TRBV7-9 to TRBJ2-7; possible D gene TRBD2, 5 bases. The CDR3 loop spans 13 amino acids. V lost 4 bases and J 3 bases, leaving 10 bases between the germline ends. In germline, CDR1 is SEHNR, CDR2 FQNEAQ (reference sequence). CDR3 DNA sequence: TGTGCCAGCAGCTATCCCGGAGGCTACGAGCAGTACTTC. Residues: CASSYPGGYEQYF.

This chain links TRBV13 with TRBJ1-2; D gene uncertain. Trimming cost V 5 bases and J 7 bases, with 17 bases left between them. CDR3 size: 14 residues. Looked up from germline, CDR1 is PRHDT and CDR2 is FYEKMQ (reference sequence). CDR3 coding DNA: TGTGCCAGCAGCGCCCCGGAGGGAGATCCTGGCTACACCTTC. Protein sequence: CASSAPEGDPGYTF.

The chain recombines TRBV5-6 with TRBJ1-2; D not certain. V was pared by 0 bases and J by 3 bases, with 15 bases between. CDR1 is SGHDT, CDR2 YYEEEE, per germline. This CDR3 spans 16 amino acids. This chain's CDR3 is CASSLVLRFRDYGYTF. CDR3 coding DNA: TGTGCCAGCAGCTTGGTCCTACGGTTCCGAGACTATGGCTACACCTTC.

The chain employs TRBV6-1 and TRBJ2-7; possibly TRBD2 for D (6 bases). The CDR3 contains 14 residues. Germline V gene lookup returns CDR1 MNHNS and CDR2 SASEGT. The V and J ends lost 5 bases and 0 bases respectively, with 11 bases between them. The CDR3 is CASSSPGLSYEQYF. DNA for the CDR3: TGTGCCAGCAGTTCTCCGGGACTCTCCTACGAGCAGTACTTC.

This chain joins TRBV7-9 and TRBJ2-1, with 9 bases that match TRBD1. The V segment lost 6 bases and the J segment 7 bases; nucleotides outside the gene matches: 10. Germline V gene sequence: CDR1 SEHNR, CDR2 FQNEAQ (reference sequence). The CDR3 is made up of 15 amino acids. DNA for the CDR3: TGTGCCAGCAGACCCCCGGGACAGGGTTCGAATGAGCAGTTCTTC. It codes for CASRPPGQGSNEQFF.

V usage is TRBV7-6 and J usage is TRBJ1-2; D unclear. CDR1 and CDR2 (germline): SGHVS, FNYEAQ. This CDR3 is built from 14 residues. V was trimmed by 1 base and J by 10 bases, leaving 16 bases between them. The CDR3 here is CASSLEPGLDDYTF. The CDR3, as DNA: TGTGCCAGCAGCTTAGAGCCAGGCCTAGATGACTACACCTTC.

Written as DNA, the CDR3 is TGCGCCAGCAGCCAAGTCGAGACTAGAAGCTACGAGCAGTACTTC. Protein sequence: CASSQVETRSYEQYF. The genes are TRBV4-1 and TRBJ2-5, with TRBD2 as a possible D gene (6 bases). Judging by the DNA end, TRBJ2-7 fits better; the J call may be wrong. This CDR3 has 15 amino acids. Germline CDR1 reads MGHRA; CDR2 reads YSYEKL.

This clone was picked up one time. The chain employs TRBV7-6 and TRBJ2-1, with 9 bases lining up with TRBD2. Germline V gives CDR1 SGHVS, CDR2 FNYEAQ. The CDR3 covers 16 residues. V trimming: 5 bases; J trimming: 7 bases; junction bases outside the gene matches: 12. The chain's CDR3 is CASSLGLAGSGNEQFF. The DNA of the CDR3 is TGTGCCAGCAGCCTTGGGCTAGCGGGGTCTGGAAATGAGCAGTTCTTC.

The rearrangement joins TRBV27 to TRBJ1-5, with TRBD1 identical over 8 bases. V was clipped by 6 bases and J by 11 bases; unmatched bases: 12. The germline gives CDR1 MNHEY, CDR2 SMNVEV (reference sequence). CDR3 length equals 14 residues. CDR3 nucleotide sequence: TGTGCCAGCAGCGTCCAGGGGGCTCAGAGAGCCCAGCATTTT. Its protein product is CASSVQGAQRAQHF.

This clone was recorded once. The rearrangement uses TRBV9 and TRBJ2-3; D is uncertain. There are 13 residues in the CDR3. Germline lookup yields CDR1 SGDLS and CDR2 YYNGEE. Trimming removed 0 bases from V and 4 bases from J, with 6 bases in between. CDR3 coding DNA: TGTGCCAGCAGCGTAGGAGGTGCAGATACGCAGTATTTT. Its translation is CASSVGGADTQYF.

This chain links TRBV27 with TRBJ2-7, with D maybe TRBD2 (6 bases). CDR3 length: 14 amino acids. Trimming shortened V by 3 bases and J by 4 bases, and 13 bases separated the two germline ends. In germline, CDR1 is MNHEY, CDR2 SMNVEV (reference sequence). CDR3 bases: TGTGCCAGCAGTTTTGCCCTTAGCGGTTACGAGCAGTACTTC. Translated, it gives CASSFALSGYEQYF.

The V and J genes are TRBV6-5 and TRBJ1-2; 7 bases map to TRBD1. V gave up 3 bases and J gave up 11 bases; unmatched junction bases: 6. The CDR3 spans 12 residues. Germline CDR1 reads MNHEY; CDR2 reads SVGAGI. This CDR3 is CASSYMGQLYTF. Here the CDR3 DNA reads TGTGCCAGCAGTTATATGGGACAGCTTTACACCTTC.

The V call is TRBV7-9, the J call TRBJ2-7; 8 bases match TRBD2. The CDR3 is made up of 14 amino acids. CDR1 is SEHNR, CDR2 FQNEAQ, per germline (reference sequence). Trimming cost V 5 bases and J 2 bases; bases outside gene matches: 5. The CDR3 sequence is CASSPGGDPYEQYF. CDR3 nucleotides: TGTGCCAGCAGCCCGGGAGGGGATCCCTACGAGCAGTACTTC.

This chain joins TRBV4-1 and TRBJ1-5, with D unresolved. Trimming cost V 0 bases and J 4 bases, with 4 bases left between them. CDR1 is MGHRA and CDR2 is YSYEKL in the germline V gene. The CDR3 contains 13 residues. The CDR3 is CASSQDRNQPQHF. In DNA form, the CDR3 reads TGCGCCAGCAGCCAAGATAGGAATCAGCCCCAGCATTTT.

CDR3 nucleotide sequence: TGTGCCAGCAGGTCCCTAGCCTACGAGCAGTACTTC. Translation: CASRSLAYEQYF. The chain employs TRBV7-8 and TRBJ2-7; no clear D. With 6 bases removed from V and 2 bases from J, the gap between germline ends came to 8 bases. In germline, CDR1 is SGHVS, CDR2 FQNEAQ. The CDR3 covers 12 residues.

The rearrangement joins TRBV27 to TRBJ1-2; TRBD1 matches at 7 bases. CDR1 and CDR2 (germline): MNHEY, SMNVEV (reference sequence). The CDR3 runs to 15 residues. The V gene end was trimmed by 3 bases and the J gene end by 3 bases; junction bases not matched to a gene: 7. The CDR3 loop reads CASSFGGQSYYGYTF. The DNA for the CDR3 is TGTGCCAGCAGTTTCGGGGGACAGTCATACTATGGCTACACCTTC.

This clone has more than one count but fewer than ten. The gene calls are TRBV20-1 and TRBJ2-1, with D tentatively TRBD2 (5 bases). Trimming pared 5 bases from V and 4 bases from J, leaving 6 bases between. From germline, CDR1 is DFQATT and CDR2 SNEGSKA (reference sequence). This CDR3 comprises 11 residues. The CDR3 bases are TGCAGTGCTCGGGAATACAATGAGCAGTTCTTC. Its protein product is CSAREYNEQFF.

This sequence joins TRBV28 and TRBJ2-7, with D hard to call. Germline V lookup: CDR1 MDHEN, CDR2 SYDVKM. The CDR3 covers 14 residues. V lost 2 bases to trimming and J lost 7 bases, with 15 bases between them. CDR3 DNA: TGTGCCAGCAGTTTAAAGGATAACCCAAGGGAGCAGTACTTC. It encodes CASSLKDNPREQYF.

The chain links TRBV5-1 to TRBJ1-1, with 8 bases aligning to TRBD1. The CDR3 is 16 residues long. The junction had 11 bases not matched to a gene; V was cut back by 4 bases and J by 3 bases. Germline V lookup: CDR1 SGHRS, CDR2 YFSETQ. The CDR3 nucleotides are TGCGCCAGCAGCCCCTACAGGGGGGTGATGGACACTGAAGCTTTCTTT. As protein: CASSPYRGVMDTEAFF.

The V and J genes are TRBV7-8 and TRBJ1-1, with TRBD1 matching over 7 bases. V lost 1 base to trimming and J lost 3 bases; unmatched junction nucleotides: 20. This CDR3 region has 20 residues. Germline V gene lookup returns CDR1 SGHVS and CDR2 FQNEAQ. CDR3: CASSLVGLRSEGAPDTEAFF. In DNA, the CDR3 is TGTGCCAGCAGCTTAGTCGGATTAAGGTCCGAGGGGGCTCCCGACACTGAAGCTTTCTTT.

The genes are TRBV30 and TRBJ2-5, with D maybe TRBD2 (6 bases). This CDR3 comprises 14 residues. The germline CDR1 and CDR2 sequences are GTSNPN and SVGIG (reference sequence). For the CDR3, the DNA is TGTGCTTTGGAGGGAGACCCCGGTCCGGAGACCCAGTACTTC. Residues: CALEGDPGPETQYF.

This chain links TRBV9 with TRBJ2-5, with D possibly TRBD2 on 5 matching bases. Germline lookup yields CDR1 SGDLS and CDR2 YYNGEE. Trimming shortened V by 4 bases and J by 4 bases, and 17 bases separated the two germline ends. This CDR3 is 15 amino acids long. CDR3 DNA: TGTGCCAGCAGCCCCATGGGATCTCGGGGAGAGACCCAGTACTTC. Amino acid sequence: CASSPMGSRGETQYF.

This clone was seen only a few times. The genes are TRBV4-3 and TRBJ1-1; a possible D gene is TRBD1 (5 bases). Germline V lookup: CDR1 LGHNA, CDR2 YSLEER. Trimming took 1 base from V and 2 from J, leaving 20 bases between them. This CDR3 spans 18 amino acids. The CDR3 spells CASSQALGYGAFNTEAFF. Written as DNA, the CDR3 is TGCGCCAGCAGCCAAGCCCTTGGTTATGGGGCGTTTAACACTGAAGCTTTCTTT.